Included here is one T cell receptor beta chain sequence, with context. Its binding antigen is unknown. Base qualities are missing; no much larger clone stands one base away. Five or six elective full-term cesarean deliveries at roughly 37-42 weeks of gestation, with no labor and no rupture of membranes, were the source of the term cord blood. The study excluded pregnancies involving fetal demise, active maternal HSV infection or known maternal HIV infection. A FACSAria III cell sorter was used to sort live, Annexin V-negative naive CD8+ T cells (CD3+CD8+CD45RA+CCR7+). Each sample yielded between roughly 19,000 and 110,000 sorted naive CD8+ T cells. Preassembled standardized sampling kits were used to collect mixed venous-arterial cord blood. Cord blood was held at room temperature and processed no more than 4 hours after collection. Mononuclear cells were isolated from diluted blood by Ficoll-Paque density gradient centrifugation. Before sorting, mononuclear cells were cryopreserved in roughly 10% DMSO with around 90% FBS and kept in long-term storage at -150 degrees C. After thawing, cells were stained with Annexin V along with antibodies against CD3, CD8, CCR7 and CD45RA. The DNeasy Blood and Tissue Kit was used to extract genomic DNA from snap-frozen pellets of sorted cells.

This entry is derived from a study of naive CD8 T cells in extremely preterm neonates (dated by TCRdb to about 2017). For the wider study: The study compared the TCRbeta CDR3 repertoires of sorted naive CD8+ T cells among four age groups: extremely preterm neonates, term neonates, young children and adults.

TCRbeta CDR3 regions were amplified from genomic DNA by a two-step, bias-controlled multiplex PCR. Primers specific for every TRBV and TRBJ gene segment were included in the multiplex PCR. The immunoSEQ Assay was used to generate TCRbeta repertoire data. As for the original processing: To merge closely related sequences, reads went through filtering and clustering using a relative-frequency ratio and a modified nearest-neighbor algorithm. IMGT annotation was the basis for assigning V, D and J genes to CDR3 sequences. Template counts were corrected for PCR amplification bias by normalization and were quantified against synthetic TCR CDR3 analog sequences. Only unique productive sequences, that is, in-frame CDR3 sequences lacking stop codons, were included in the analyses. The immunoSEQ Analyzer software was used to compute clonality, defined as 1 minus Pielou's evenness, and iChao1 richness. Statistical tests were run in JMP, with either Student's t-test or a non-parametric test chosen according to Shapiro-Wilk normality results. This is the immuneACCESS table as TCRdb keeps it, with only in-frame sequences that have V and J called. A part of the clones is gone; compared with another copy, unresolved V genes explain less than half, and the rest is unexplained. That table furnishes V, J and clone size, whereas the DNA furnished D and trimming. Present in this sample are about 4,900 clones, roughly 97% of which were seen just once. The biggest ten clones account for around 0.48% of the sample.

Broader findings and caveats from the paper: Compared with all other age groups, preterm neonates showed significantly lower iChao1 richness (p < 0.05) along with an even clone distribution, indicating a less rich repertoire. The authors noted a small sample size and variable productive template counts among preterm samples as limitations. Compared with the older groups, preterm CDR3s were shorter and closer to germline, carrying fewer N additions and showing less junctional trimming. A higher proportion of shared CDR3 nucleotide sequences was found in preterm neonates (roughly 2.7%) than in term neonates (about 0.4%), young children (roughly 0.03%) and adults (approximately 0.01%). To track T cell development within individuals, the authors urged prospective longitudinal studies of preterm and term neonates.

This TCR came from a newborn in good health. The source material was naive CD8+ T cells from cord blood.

The DNA sequence reads TGTGCCTGGACAGTAGGACTAGCGGGGGTCGAGCAGTTCTTC. It translates as CAWTVGLAGVEQFF. Rearrangement joined TRBV30 to TRBJ2-1; TRBD2 lines up with 13 middle nucleotides. Sequences GTSNPN (CDR1) and SVGIG (CDR2) are obtained from the germline V gene (reference sequence). Trimming removed 4 bases from V and 10 bases from J; the gene matches leave 7 bases unexplained. The CDR3 has 14 amino acids, counting the end cysteine and phenylalanine. Only the CDR3 DNA is retained, 42 bases long and in frame from the first base.